This TCR beta chain appears in the sequencing data of a study of regulatory T cells in long-lasting Graves disease. Germline loops: CDR1 SGHRS, CDR2 YFSETQ. This CDR3 contains 16 residues. Between the trimmed V and J ends, which lost 0 bases and 7 bases, there was a span of 17 bases. Combining iRepertoire HTBI primers with Arm-PCR of CDR3 regions, the authors built TCR beta libraries. In TCRdb, the multiplex PCR reads were re-called with MiXCR into one record per CDR3 protein. The sample holds approximately 350,000 distinct CDR3 sequences, over 15% seen once. Regarding time point: newly diagnosed GD, antithyroid drugs for less than 3 months. Scientists built the TCR library using RNA that was extracted from PBMCs. The data also belong to a second study, concerning T cells in Graves' hyperthyroidism and ophthalmopathy.

This TCR derives from a man aged 35 to 55 with Graves disease. The chain is built from TRBV5-1 and TRBJ1-5; the D gene is possibly TRBD1 (5 bases). The specimen was peripheral blood mononuclear cells (PBMCs), collected at new diagnosis, from a patient treated with antithyroid drugs. The chain's CDR3 is CASSLDGGRWGQPQHF. The DNA of the CDR3 is TGCGCCAGCAGCTTGGATGGTGGCAGGTGGGGGCAGCCCCAGCATTTT.